Sequencing of this T cell receptor (beta chain) was carried out in a study of breast tumors, draining lymph nodes, adjacent tissues. The CDR3 extends over 17 amino acids. Germline V gene sequence: CDR1 SGHTS, CDR2 YDEGEE. V lost 2 bases to trimming and J lost 2 bases; unmatched junction nucleotides: 6. Axillary draining lymph nodes of breast cancer patients supplied the node samples. From the multiplex PCR reads, TCRdb called clonotypes with MiXCR, one entry per CDR3 protein. The sample includes some 150,000 distinct CDR3 sequences, 20% to 25% of them seen just once. This clonotype was detected many times.

The sample was axillary lymph node tissue. This chain connects TRBV5-8 to TRBJ2-3; 12 nucleotides align to TRBD2. The receptor comes from a female donor with breast cancer. Some clones in this sample may be carry-over from other donors' samples. The CDR3 region is CASSFDASGRATDTQYF. The CDR3 coding sequence is TGTGCCAGCAGCTTCGATGCTAGCGGGAGGGCCACAGATACGCAGTATTTT.